These 23 T cell receptor beta chains came from one sample sequenced in a study of T-cell reconstitution after alpha-beta-depleted transplantation in children. Unique molecular identifiers featured in how the TCRbeta library was prepared. Using its own MiXCR run on the PCR reads, TCRdb lists one record per CDR3 protein. The repertoire holds about 610,000 distinct CDR3 sequences, 25% to 30% seen once, with under 45% in the top ten. Sample: PBMCs, taken before TCRalphabeta/CD19-depleted stem cell transplant. The receptor source for this set is a boy younger than two with Wiskott-Aldrich syndrome, due to receive a stem cell transplant.

The V call is TRBV12-3 or TRBV12-4, the J call TRBJ2-7, with TRBD2 identical over 9 bases. V lost 3 bases to trimming and J lost 3 bases; unmatched junction nucleotides: 9. The CDR3 consists of 16 residues. For the CDR3, the DNA is TGTGCCAGCAGTTTTCGTCAAGCGGGAGGCTTCTACGAGCAGTACTTC. The encoded protein is CASSFRQAGGFYEQYF.

The chain recombines TRBV19 with TRBJ2-5; tentative D call: TRBD1 (5 bases). The CDR3 length is 13 residues. Trimming took off 5 bases at V and 5 bases at J, with 12 bases between the two ends. Germline V gene lookup returns CDR1 LNHDA and CDR2 SQIVND (reference sequence). The CDR3 spells CASSPLQGETQYF. As DNA, the CDR3 is TGTGCCAGTAGTCCACTTCAGGGCGAGACCCAGTACTTC.

The J gene is TRBJ2-7, the V gene TRBV28; a weak D match, TRBD2 (5 bases). V lost 2 bases to trimming and J lost 6 bases, with 8 bases between them. Germline V lookup: CDR1 MDHEN, CDR2 SYDVKM. This CDR3 contains 12 residues. DNA of the CDR3: TGTGCCAGCAGTTTAGTACGGGGCGAGCAGTACTTC. As protein: CASSLVRGEQYF.

The sample holds a few counts of this clonotype. The rearrangement joins TRBV5-1 to TRBJ2-2, with TRBD1 matching 7 bases. The CDR3 extends over 15 amino acids. Trimming cost V 4 bases and J 3 bases; bases outside gene matches: 6. Germline assignment: CDR1 SGHRS and CDR2 YFSETQ. This CDR3 reads CASSQGDIDTGELFF. CDR3 in DNA: TGCGCCAGCAGCCAGGGGGATATCGACACCGGGGAGCTGTTTTTT.

A few counts support this clonotype. At one end, the junction sequence differs from germline, possibly due to a read error. The V and J genes are TRBV28 and TRBJ1-1; D remains ambiguous. There are 12 residues in the CDR3. From germline, CDR1 is MDHEN and CDR2 SYDVKM. The CDR3 DNA sequence: TGTGCCAGCAGTCCCCTTTCGGGCAGGTGGGTCTTT. Protein sequence: CASSPLSGRWVF.

V gene TRBV4-1 combines with J gene TRBJ1-1; D not certain. V lost 0 bases and J 2 bases, leaving 4 bases between the germline ends. CDR1 is MGHRA and CDR2 is YSYEKL in the germline V gene. This CDR3 region has 13 residues. Here the CDR3 DNA reads TGCGCCAGCAGCCAAGAAGTAAACACTGAAGCTTTCTTT. This gives the protein CASSQEVNTEAFF.

The gene calls are TRBV7-2 and TRBJ2-7; 7 positions agree with TRBD1. The germline CDR1 and CDR2 sequences are SGHTA and FQGNSA. V shed 3 bases and J 6 bases; nucleotides not matched to a gene: 11. This CDR3 comprises 15 residues. The CDR3 protein is CASSFGQGVSSEQYF. The CDR3 coding sequence is TGTGCCAGCAGCTTCGGCCAGGGGGTTTCATCCGAGCAGTACTTC.

The chain uses TRBV11-2 and TRBJ1-1; D remains ambiguous. Between the trimmed V and J ends, which lost 8 bases and 8 bases, there was a span of 15 bases. CDR1 is SGHAT, CDR2 FQNNGV, per germline. The CDR3 covers 12 residues. DNA of the CDR3: TGTGCCAGCGGATATCAGCCTGGCGAAGCTTTCTTT. Protein: CASGYQPGEAFF. Supplemented by reference TRBV11-2 and TRBJ1-1, the full variable domain reads EAGVAQSPRYKIIEKRQSVAFWCNPISGHATLYWYQQILGQGPKLLIQFQNNGVVDDSQLPKDRFSAERLKGVDSTLKIQPAKLEDSAVYLCASGYQPGEAFFGQGTRLTVV.

The table lists this clonotype with a few counts. V usage is TRBV12-3 or TRBV12-4 and J usage is TRBJ2-2, with 10 positions matching TRBD2. With 10 bases clipped from V and 0 bases from J, the junction kept 8 bases outside the gene matches. This CDR3 contains 16 residues. The CDR3 is CATPSGRGSNTGELFF. In DNA form, the CDR3 reads TGTGCCACTCCTAGCGGGAGAGGGTCGAACACCGGGGAGCTGTTTTTT.

The V gene is TRBV12-3 or TRBV12-4, the J gene TRBJ2-5; TRBD1 might be the D (6 bases). CDR3 length: 13 residues. Trimming took 5 bases from V and 4 from J, leaving 11 bases between them. DNA for the CDR3: TGTGCCAGCAGTCGGACAGAAATAGAGACCCAGTACTTC. It specifies CASSRTEIETQYF.

This clonotype was detected a few times. This chain connects TRBV20-1 to TRBJ2-7; 9 bases are shared with TRBD2. V shed 1 base, J shed 9 bases, and the junction held 7 bases outside the gene matches. Germline V gene sequence: CDR1 DFQATT, CDR2 SNEGSKA (reference sequence). The CDR3 covers 13 residues. CDR3 region: CSARGSGSLGQYF. CDR3 bases: TGCAGTGCTAGAGGTAGCGGGAGTCTGGGGCAGTACTTC.

This clonotype was found a few times. The rearrangement links TRBV5-1 to TRBJ2-5; D remains ambiguous. This CDR3 region has 13 residues. V shed 5 bases and J shed 2 bases, with 10 bases lying between them. Germline assignment: CDR1 SGHRS and CDR2 YFSETQ. In DNA, the CDR3 is TGCGCCAGCAGGGGGTCTAGACAAGAGACCCAGTACTTC. Translating it yields CASRGSRQETQYF.

The chain carries TRBV3-1 and TRBJ2-4, with D hard to call. V lost 1 base and J 7 bases, leaving 8 bases between the germline ends. CDR3 length: 13 amino acids. Germline CDR1 and CDR2: LGHDT and YNNKEL (reference sequence). CDR3 nucleotides: TGTGCCAGCAGCCAAGCCGGTCCTAACATTCAGTACTTC. Amino acid sequence: CASSQAGPNIQYF.

This clonotype was observed a handful of times. This chain's CDR3 is CASRVTSGTYNEQFF. In DNA form, the CDR3 reads TGTGCCAGCAGGGTCACTAGCGGGACTTACAATGAGCAGTTCTTC. This chain uses TRBV12-3 or TRBV12-4 with TRBJ2-1, with 10 bases matching TRBD2. V shed 6 bases, J shed 4 bases, and the junction held 6 bases outside the gene matches. The CDR3 length is 15 residues.

This clonotype was recorded a few times. This chain connects TRBV20-1 to TRBJ1-3, with D unclear. CDR3 length: 14 amino acids. V lost 3 bases to trimming and J lost 0 bases, with 9 bases between them. Germline V gives CDR1 DFQATT, CDR2 SNEGSKA (reference sequence). CDR3 in amino acids: CSARGWGSGNTIYF. CDR3 nucleotides: TGCAGTGCTAGGGGATGGGGCTCTGGAAACACCATATATTTT.

This clonotype was found a few times. V gene TRBV3-1 combines with J gene TRBJ1-1; no clear D gene. There are 13 residues in the CDR3. The germline V gene encodes CDR1 LGHDT and CDR2 YNNKEL (reference sequence). V was cut by 1 base and J by 6 bases, with 9 bases left in between. The CDR3 sequence is CASSQGPRAEAFF. CDR3 bases: TGTGCCAGCAGCCAAGGCCCGCGCGCTGAAGCTTTCTTT.

This clonotype has only a few counts. CDR3 sequence reads: CASSPSGLAGGTGELFF. The CDR3 DNA reads TGTGCCAGCAGCCCATCGGGACTAGCGGGAGGCACCGGGGAGCTGTTTTTT. This rearrangement joins TRBV2 to TRBJ2-2; 15 bases map to TRBD2. CDR1 is SNHLY, CDR2 FYNNEI, per germline. This CDR3 has 17 amino acids. V lost 6 bases and J lost 4; bases outside the gene matches: 6.

The gene calls are TRBV27 and TRBJ1-4; TRBD1 matches at 8 bases. The CDR3 sequence is 15 residues long. Germline CDR1 MNHEY, CDR2 SMNVEV (reference sequence). Trimming removed 5 bases from V and 6 bases from J; junction bases left unmatched: 8. CDR3 DNA sequence: TGTGCCAGCAGTCCAAGGGGACAGGCATATGAAAAACTGTTTTTT. Its protein is CASSPRGQAYEKLFF.

The chain uses TRBV5-1 and TRBJ2-1; D may correspond to TRBD1 or TRBD2 (5 bases each). From germline, CDR1 is SGHRS and CDR2 YFSETQ. Trimming removed 5 bases at V and 8 bases at J, with 20 bases between. The CDR3 sequence is 15 residues long. This chain's CDR3 is CASREQDFGSYEQFF. As DNA, the CDR3 is TGCGCCAGCAGGGAACAGGACTTCGGTTCATATGAGCAGTTCTTC.

This chain joins TRBV28 and TRBJ1-5; maybe TRBD1 (5 bases). The CDR3 runs to 13 residues. CDR1 is MDHEN, CDR2 SYDVKM, per germline. The V and J ends lost 6 bases and 3 bases respectively, with 9 bases between them. The CDR3 sequence: CASRTGSNQPQHF. In DNA form, the CDR3 reads TGTGCCAGCAGAACAGGTTCCAATCAGCCCCAGCATTTT. The full variable domain, in which reference TRBV28 and TRBJ1-5 provide the parts outside the CDR3, is DVKVTQSSRYLVKRTGEKVFLECVQDMDHENMFWYRQDPGLGLRLIYFSYDVKMKEKGDIPEGYSVSREKKERFSLILESASTNQTSMYLCASRTGSNQPQHFGDGTRLSIL.

V is TRBV7-2 and J is TRBJ2-1, with unresolved D. The CDR3 covers 15 residues. Germline CDR1 is SGHTA and CDR2 is FQGNSA. V was cut by 1 base and J by 4 bases, with 11 bases left in between. CDR3 DNA: TGTGCCAGCAGCTTAGTTGTCGGGCGGTACAATGAGCAGTTCTTC. Protein product: CASSLVVGRYNEQFF.

This clonotype was found a few times. The rearrangement uses TRBV9 and TRBJ2-5; no firm D call. This CDR3 is built from 13 residues. The germline V gene has CDR1 SGDLS and CDR2 YYNGEE. Trimming cost V 0 bases and J 7 bases, with 10 bases left between them. For the CDR3, the DNA is TGTGCCAGCAGCGTAGATCTAGGCGCGACCCAGTACTTC. The encoded protein is CASSVDLGATQYF.

The sample holds a few counts of this clonotype. This chain links TRBV12-3 or TRBV12-4 with TRBJ1-2; possible D gene TRBD1, 6 bases. The CDR3 covers 13 residues. The V end was cut by 6 bases, the J end by 8 bases, with 16 bases between. CDR3 in DNA: TGTGCCAGCAGCGCTCGGGGGCGGCAGGGCTACACCTTC. Its protein is CASSARGRQGYTF.